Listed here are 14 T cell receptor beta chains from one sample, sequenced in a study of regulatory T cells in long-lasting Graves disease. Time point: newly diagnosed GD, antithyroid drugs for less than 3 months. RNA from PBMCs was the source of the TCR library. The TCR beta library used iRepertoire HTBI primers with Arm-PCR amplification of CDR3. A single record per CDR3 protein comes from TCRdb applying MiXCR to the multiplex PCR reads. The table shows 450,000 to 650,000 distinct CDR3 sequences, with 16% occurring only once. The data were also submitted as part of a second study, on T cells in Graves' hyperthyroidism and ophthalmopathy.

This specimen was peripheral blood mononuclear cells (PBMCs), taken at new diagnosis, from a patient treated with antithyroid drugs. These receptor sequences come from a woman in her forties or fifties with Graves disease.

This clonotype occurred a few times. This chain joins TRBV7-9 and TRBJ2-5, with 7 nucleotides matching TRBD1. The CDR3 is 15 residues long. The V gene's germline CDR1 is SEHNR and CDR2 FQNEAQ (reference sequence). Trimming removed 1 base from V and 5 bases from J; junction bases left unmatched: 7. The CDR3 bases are TGTGCCAGCAGCTTAGAGGGGGCCCTACGGGAGACCCAGTACTTC. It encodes CASSLEGALRETQYF.

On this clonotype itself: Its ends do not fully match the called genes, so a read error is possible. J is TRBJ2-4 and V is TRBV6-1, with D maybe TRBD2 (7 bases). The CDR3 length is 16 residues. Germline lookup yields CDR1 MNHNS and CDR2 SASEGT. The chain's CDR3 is CAGSEAGGGAAREQYF. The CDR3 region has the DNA TGTGCCGGCAGTGAAGCTGGGGGGGGGGCGGCGCGGGAGCAGTACTTC.

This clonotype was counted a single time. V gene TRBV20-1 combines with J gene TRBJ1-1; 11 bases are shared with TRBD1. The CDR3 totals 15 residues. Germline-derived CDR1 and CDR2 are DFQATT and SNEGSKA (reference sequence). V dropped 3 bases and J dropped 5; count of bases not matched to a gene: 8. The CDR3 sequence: CSASPGTGGRTEAFF. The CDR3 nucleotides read TGCAGTGCTAGTCCCGGGACAGGGGGGAGGACTGAAGCTTTCTTT.

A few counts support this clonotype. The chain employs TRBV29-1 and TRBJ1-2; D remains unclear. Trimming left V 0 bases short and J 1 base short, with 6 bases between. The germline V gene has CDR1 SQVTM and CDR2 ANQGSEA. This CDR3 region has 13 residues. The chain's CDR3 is CSVEDSGNYGYTF. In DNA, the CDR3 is TGCAGCGTTGAAGATTCGGGTAACTATGGCTACACCTTC. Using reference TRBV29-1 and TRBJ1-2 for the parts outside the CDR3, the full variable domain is SAVISQKPSRDICQRGTSLTIQCQVDSQVTMMFWYRQQPGQSLTLIATANQGSEATYESGFVIDKFPISRPNLTFSTLTVSNMSPEDSSIYLCSVEDSGNYGYTFGSGTRLTVV.

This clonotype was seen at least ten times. This CDR3 reads CASSRQGGNTEAFF. DNA for the CDR3: TGTGCCAGCAGTCGACAGGGGGGAAACACTGAAGCTTTCTTT. The chain links TRBV28 to TRBJ1-1, with 9 positions matching TRBD1. J lost 2 bases, V lost 5 bases, and 3 bases had no gene match. The germline CDR1 and CDR2 sequences are MDHEN and SYDVKM. CDR3 length: 14 residues.

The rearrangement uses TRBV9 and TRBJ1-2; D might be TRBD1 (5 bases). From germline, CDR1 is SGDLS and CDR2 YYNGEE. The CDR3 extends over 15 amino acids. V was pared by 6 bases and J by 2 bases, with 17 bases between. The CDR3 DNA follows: TGTGCCAGCAAATGGGGTTGGGGGGGAAACTATGGCTACACCTTC. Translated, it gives CASKWGWGGNYGYTF.

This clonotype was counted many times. The CDR3 region is CASSHLAVQSNEQFF. The CDR3 coding sequence is TGTGCCAGCAGCCACCTAGCGGTGCAGAGTAATGAGCAGTTCTTC. This chain uses TRBV11-1 with TRBJ2-1; 7 bases line up with TRBD2. From germline, CDR1 is SGHAT and CDR2 FQDESV (reference sequence). Trimming cost V 5 bases and J 7 bases; bases outside gene matches: 11. This CDR3 has 15 residues.

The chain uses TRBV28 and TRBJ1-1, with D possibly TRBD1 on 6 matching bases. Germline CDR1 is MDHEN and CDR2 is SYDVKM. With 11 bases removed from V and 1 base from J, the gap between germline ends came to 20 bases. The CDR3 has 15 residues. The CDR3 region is CASGGLLQGNTEAFF. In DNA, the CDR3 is TGTGCCTCTGGTGGGCTTTTACAGGGGAACACTGAAGCTTTCTTT.

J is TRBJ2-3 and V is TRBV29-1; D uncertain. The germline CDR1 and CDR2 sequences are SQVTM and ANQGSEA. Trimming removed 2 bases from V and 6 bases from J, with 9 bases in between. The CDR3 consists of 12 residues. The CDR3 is CSVEPLEDTQYF. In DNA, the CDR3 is TGCAGCGTTGAACCCCTAGAGGATACGCAGTATTTT.

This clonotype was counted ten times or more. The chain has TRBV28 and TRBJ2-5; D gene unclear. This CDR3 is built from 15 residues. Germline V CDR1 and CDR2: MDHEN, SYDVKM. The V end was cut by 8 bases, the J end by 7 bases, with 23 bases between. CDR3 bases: TGTGCCAGCGCTGGGCGGTTAGAAATAGATGGGACCCAGTACTTC. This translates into CASAGRLEIDGTQYF.

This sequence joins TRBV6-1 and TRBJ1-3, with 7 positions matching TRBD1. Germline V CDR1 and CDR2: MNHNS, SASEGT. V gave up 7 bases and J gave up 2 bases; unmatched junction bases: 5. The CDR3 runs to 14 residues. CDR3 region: CASKIDRAGNTIYF. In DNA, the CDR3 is TGTGCCAGCAAAATCGACAGGGCTGGAAACACCATATATTTT.

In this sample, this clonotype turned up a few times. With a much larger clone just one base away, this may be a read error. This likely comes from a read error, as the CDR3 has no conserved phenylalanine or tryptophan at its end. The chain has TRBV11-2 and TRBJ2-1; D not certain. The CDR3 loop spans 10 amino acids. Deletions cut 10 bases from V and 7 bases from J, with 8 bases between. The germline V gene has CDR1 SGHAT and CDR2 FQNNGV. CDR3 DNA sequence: TGTGCCACCCAAGGGAATGAGCAGTTCCTC. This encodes CATQGNEQFL.

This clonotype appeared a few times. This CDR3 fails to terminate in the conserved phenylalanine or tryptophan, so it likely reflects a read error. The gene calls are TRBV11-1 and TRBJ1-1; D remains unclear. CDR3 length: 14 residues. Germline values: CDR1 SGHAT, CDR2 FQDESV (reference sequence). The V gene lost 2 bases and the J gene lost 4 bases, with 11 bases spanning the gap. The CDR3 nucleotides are TGTGCCAGCAGCTTATCAGGCGGCCCCACTGAAGCTTTCTCT. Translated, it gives CASSLSGGPTEAFS.

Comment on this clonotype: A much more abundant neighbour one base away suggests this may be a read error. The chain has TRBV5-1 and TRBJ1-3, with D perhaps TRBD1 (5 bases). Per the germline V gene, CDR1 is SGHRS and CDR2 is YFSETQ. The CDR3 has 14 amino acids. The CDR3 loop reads CVSSFEGPGNTIYF. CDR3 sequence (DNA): TGCGTCAGCAGCTTTGAGGGACCTGGAAACACCATATATTTT.